These 18 T cell receptor beta chains were all obtained from the same sample, sequenced in a study of CD8+ T cells in alopecia areata (dated by TCRdb to 2017 to 2018). The time point label, as the study defines it: 20 to 30 weeks on oral tofacitinib. The label giving this sample's treatment or condition can be read as: oral pan-JAK inhibitor, 5-10 mg twice daily. Library construction relied on the immunoSEQ multiplex PCR assay. RNA was extracted from all samples and reverse transcribed into cDNA as template for TCR sequencing. The table was pulled from immuneACCESS by TCRdb, which kept in-frame rearrangements only. Such tables lose some clones; where checked, under half of the loss comes from unresolved V genes, and the rest has no known cause. The sample profile shows some 180,000 clones; 53% of them were found once. The ten biggest clones cover roughly 10% of the sample. The input for sequencing was CD8+ T cells sorted from blood, taken at week 24, from a patient treated with tofacitinib. These receptors were taken from a human donor with alopecia areata.

The chain links TRBV30 to TRBJ2-3; TRBD2 matches 11 bases. Germline values: CDR1 GTSNPN, CDR2 SVGIG (reference sequence). The CDR3 consists of 14 residues. Unmatched junction bases numbered 4, after V lost 8 bases and J lost 0 bases. CDR3 region: CARSSGGSTDTQYF. The CDR3 region has the DNA TGTGCCAGATCTAGCGGGGGGAGCACAGATACGCAGTATTTT.

The chain recombines TRBV7-9 with TRBJ2-1, with 10 bases lining up with TRBD2. Trimming at V came to 5 bases and at J to 9 bases, leaving 10 bases not matched to a gene. Per germline, CDR1 SEHNR and CDR2 FQNEAQ (reference sequence). The CDR3 covers 15 residues. The CDR3 loop reads CASSPIQRGGIEQFF. The CDR3 DNA sequence: TGTGCCAGCAGCCCGATCCAGCGGGGGGGCATTGAGCAGTTCTTC.

The J gene is TRBJ1-4, the V gene TRBV27; possible D gene TRBD1, 5 bases. Deletions cut 3 bases from V and 8 bases from J, with 22 bases between. The CDR3 is made up of 17 amino acids. Germline lookup yields CDR1 MNHEY and CDR2 SMNVEV (reference sequence). CDR3 region: CASSLSGLRGEEEKLFF. The CDR3 bases are TGTGCCAGCAGTTTGAGTGGCTTGAGGGGTGAGGAGGAAAAACTGTTTTTT.

J is TRBJ2-2 and V is TRBV30; 8 nucleotides agree with TRBD2. The CDR3 covers 13 residues. Germline trimming cut 2 bases from V and 7 bases from J; bases unmatched to any gene: 3. Germline lookup yields CDR1 GTSNPN and CDR2 SVGIG (reference sequence). The CDR3 DNA sequence: TGTGCCTGGAGTTATAGCGGGGACGGGGAGCTGTTTTTT. This sequence encodes CAWSYSGDGELFF.

Note on this clone: At one end the junction does not follow the germline gene, possibly because of a read error. The DNA for the CDR3 is TGTGCCAGTCGTATGAACAGGGGAGGCACTGAAGCTTTCTTT. Translated, it gives CASRMNRGGTEAFF. V and J are TRBV19 and TRBJ1-1; TRBD1 matches 7 bases. CDR1 and CDR2 (germline): LNHDA, SQIVND (reference sequence). The CDR3 runs to 14 residues.

V usage is TRBV5-1 and J usage is TRBJ1-1; no clear D. V gave up 1 base and J gave up 2 bases, with 6 bases separating them. Germline loops: CDR1 SGHRS, CDR2 YFSETQ. The CDR3 contains 13 residues. The CDR3 nucleotides are TGCGCCAGCAGCTTGCAGGACAACACTGAAGCTTTCTTT. Translation gives CASSLQDNTEAFF.

A note on this clone: At the DNA level, this CDR3 is encoded by other sequences in the same sample as well. This sequence joins TRBV9 and TRBJ2-1; D gene unclear. Per germline, CDR1 SGDLS and CDR2 YYNGEE. V was clipped by 0 bases and J by 10 bases, with 5 bases between them. This CDR3 has 11 residues. In nucleotides, the CDR3 is TGTGCCAGCAGCGTAGCTGACGAGCAGTTCTTC. This codes for CASSVADEQFF.

The gene calls are TRBV27 and TRBJ1-5, with a weak D call TRBD1 (6 bases). This CDR3 has 13 amino acids. Trimming stripped 5 bases from V and 7 bases from J, with 12 bases between. The V gene's germline CDR1 is MNHEY and CDR2 SMNVEV (reference sequence). CDR3 loop: CASSTGWRQPQHF. The CDR3, as DNA: TGTGCCAGCAGTACAGGGTGGCGCCAGCCCCAGCATTTT.

J is TRBJ1-5 and V is TRBV7-6; TRBD1 agrees at 11 bases. The CDR3 runs to 15 residues. From germline, CDR1 is SGHVS and CDR2 FNYEAQ. The trim removed 2 bases at V and 6 bases at J, leaving 3 bases unmatched. The CDR3 nucleotides read TGTGCCAGCAGCTTATCCGGGACAGGGGGTCAGCCCCAGCATTTT. It encodes CASSLSGTGGQPQHF.

The genes are TRBV29-1 and TRBJ1-2; D might be TRBD1 (5 bases). Germline assignment: CDR1 SQVTM and CDR2 ANQGSEA. The CDR3 has 12 amino acids. Trimming took off 7 bases at V and 5 bases at J, with 14 bases between the two ends. In DNA, the CDR3 is TGCAGCGCCCGCGACAGTAGTTATGGCTACACCTTC. Protein: CSARDSSYGYTF. Variable domain in full (rest from reference TRBV29-1 and TRBJ1-2): SAVISQKPSRDICQRGTSLTIQCQVDSQVTMMFWYRQQPGQSLTLIATANQGSEATYESGFVIDKFPISRPNLTFSTLTVSNMSPEDSSIYLCSARDSSYGYTFGSGTRLTVV.

This clone was picked up a small number of times. The J gene is TRBJ2-6, the V gene TRBV10-3; D gene unclear. The CDR3 covers 14 residues. Looked up from germline, CDR1 is ENHRY and CDR2 is SYGVKD. The V gene lost 0 bases and the J gene lost 4 bases, with 4 bases spanning the gap. CDR3 bases: TGTGCCATCAGTGAGTCTACCGGGGCCAACGTCCTGACTTTC. It yields the protein CAISESTGANVLTF.

The V gene is TRBV6-6, the J gene TRBJ1-3; no clear D gene. This CDR3 has 16 residues. V was clipped by 6 bases and J by 0 bases, with 15 bases between them. Germline loops: CDR1 MNHNY, CDR2 SVGAGI (reference sequence). The CDR3 DNA is TGTGCCAGCAGCCAAGGAACACACGTCTCTGGAAACACCATATATTTT. This sequence encodes CASSQGTHVSGNTIYF.

V and J are TRBV30 and TRBJ2-7; D not resolved. V lost 3 bases and J 4 bases, leaving 13 bases between the germline ends. The germline V gene encodes CDR1 GTSNPN and CDR2 SVGIG (reference sequence). This CDR3 comprises 13 residues. CDR3 loop: CAWRSGSGYEQYF. CDR3 DNA sequence: TGTGCCTGGAGGTCGGGTTCGGGTTACGAGCAGTACTTC. Variable domain in full (rest from reference TRBV30 and TRBJ2-7): SQTIHQWPATLVQPVGSPLSLECTVEGTSNPNLYWYRQAAGRGLQLLFYSVGIGQISSEVPQNLSASRPQDRQFILSSKKLLLSDSGFYLCAWRSGSGYEQYFGPGTRLTVT.

This clone was seen a single time. This chain joins TRBV19 and TRBJ1-1; 12 bases agree with TRBD1. Germline trimming cut 6 bases from V and 4 bases from J; bases unmatched to any gene: 3. The CDR3 is 14 amino acids. Germline values: CDR1 LNHDA, CDR2 SQIVND (reference sequence). Here the CDR3 reads CASSRDRGRTEAFF. The CDR3 region has the DNA TGTGCCAGTAGCCGGGACAGGGGGCGCACTGAAGCTTTCTTT.

This chain links TRBV23-1 with TRBJ1-5; the D is unclear. TRBV23-1 qualifies as an ORF whose function is uncertain. This CDR3 comprises 13 residues. V lost 3 bases and J lost 5, with 8 bases in between. The CDR3 DNA reads TGCGCCAGCAGTCATGGTGTTGATCAGCCCCAGCATTTT. Protein: CASSHGVDQPQHF.

This rearrangement joins TRBV6-1 to TRBJ1-6, with 12 bases fitting TRBD1. This CDR3 has 16 amino acids. CDR1 MNHNS and CDR2 SASEGT come from the germline V gene. The V segment lost 6 bases and the J segment 7 bases; nucleotides outside the gene matches: 7. CDR3: CASREPGQGANSPLHF. The CDR3 DNA reads TGTGCCAGCAGGGAACCGGGACAGGGGGCCAATTCACCCCTCCACTTT.

This chain joins TRBV2 and TRBJ1-5; D not resolved. V gave up 0 bases and J gave up 7 bases, with 10 bases separating them. The germline V gene encodes CDR1 SNHLY and CDR2 FYNNEI. This CDR3 is 14 amino acids long. This CDR3 reads CASSEARKGQPQHF. CDR3 DNA: TGTGCCAGCAGTGAAGCGCGCAAAGGCCAGCCCCAGCATTTT.

V usage is TRBV5-6 and J usage is TRBJ2-7, with 8 positions matching TRBD1. CDR1 is SGHDT and CDR2 is YYEEEE in the germline V gene. The V gene end was trimmed by 4 bases and the J gene end by 4 bases; junction bases not matched to a gene: 10. This CDR3 is built from 15 residues. The CDR3, as DNA: TGTGCCAGCAGCATAACGACAGGGGCCCCGTACGAGCAGTACTTC. Protein: CASSITTGAPYEQYF.